This TCR beta chain appears in the sequencing data of a study of T cell responses to AZD1222 COVID-19 vaccine. On the study more broadly: The study pooled second doses at about 4 or about 12 weeks. Findings and limits, study-wide: Most donors were white British and more were female, and clonal diversity was possibly underestimated. At 160-218 and 743-854, vaccine-associated CD4 TCRs were dominant, and they spanned spike. Only a handful of AZD1222 recipients, roughly six in all, had baseline seropositivity.

Generated by immunoSEQ multiplex PCR, the TCRdb table keeps only in-frame clones and is missing some. The data contain about 170,000 clones, approximately 91% of them singletons. Points on this clone: Its antigen is not identified.

The length of the CDR3 is 16 residues. Germline CDR1 reads KGHSH; CDR2 reads LQKENI. V shed 3 bases, J shed 2 bases, and the junction held 4 bases outside the gene matches. The chain couples TRBV18 to TRBJ2-3; 11 nucleotides match TRBD2. The sample here was peripheral blood, taken on day 0 of AZD1222 vaccination. The sequence was obtained from an adult in good health. The CDR3 sequence: CASSPISGGATDTQYF. The CDR3 nucleotides read TGTGCCAGCTCACCGATTAGCGGGGGGGCCACAGATACGCAGTATTTT.